The rows below give T cell receptor beta chains drawn from one sample of a study of T cells in localized non-small cell lung cancer. Sequencing used immunoSEQ multiplex PCR; TCRdb keeps in-frame clones, though not all of them. The table lists some 11,000 clones, approximately 31% of them singletons. The starting material was lung tumor tissue, obtained before any cancer treatment. These TCRs come from a man aged 35-75 years with stage I lung adenocarcinoma. Both conserved end residues are part of each CDR3.

v_call	j_call	cdr3_length	cdr3_aa
TRBV25-1	TRBJ2-3	16	CASSAPRGAGADTQYF
TRBV29-1	TRBJ2-1	16	CSVEPLTGKSYNEQFF
TRBV30	TRBJ1-1	13	CAWSSGTVTEAFF
TRBV18	TRBJ1-1	17	CASSPLAQGLMNTEAFF
TRBV5-1	TRBJ1-4	15	CASSLGAQVDEKLFF
TRBV6-8	TRBJ2-7	13	CASRSGQGKQEYF
TRBV19	TRBJ2-2	16	CASSVPRTTYTGELFF
TRBV11-3	TRBJ1-4	15	CASSLRLATNEKLFF
TRBV30	TRBJ1-2	15	CAWSVGSGFNYGYTF
TRBV9	TRBJ1-1	14	CASSVGPGNTEAFF
TRBV11-3	TRBJ1-1	15	CASSLGDRGRTEAFF
TRBV5-1	TRBJ2-7	15	CASSPSFQSSYEQYF
TRBV19	TRBJ1-4	14	CASTPDGTNEKLFF
TRBV5-1	TRBJ1-6	16	CASSGGTGGWNSPLHF
TRBV6-8	TRBJ2-2	15	CATAAGGLRTGELFF
TRBV6-8	TRBJ2-1	16	CASSGTSGAAYNEQFF
TRBV30	TRBJ2-6	17	CAWDRDRDFSGANVLTF
TRBV11-3	TRBJ1-5	14	CASSLGGFDQPQHF
TRBV19	TRBJ1-5	13	CASSIRGNQPQHF
TRBV19	TRBJ2-1	14	CASTPWQGGNEQFF
TRBV7-5	TRBJ1-4	16	CASSGETGGKEEKLFF
TRBV9	TRBJ2-1	17	CASSPLRSGTGKNEQFF
TRBV6-8	TRBJ2-2	15	CASRQTHRGTGELFF
TRBV15	TRBJ1-2	15	CATSAGQGAFGGYTF
TRBV9	TRBJ2-7	13	CASSTSGLYEQYF
TRBV19	TRBJ1-5	14	CASSIGQLSQPQHF